Below are 10 T cell receptor beta chains sequenced from a single sample in a study of memory CD4+ T cells and cytomegalovirus serostatus. Repertoires were generated with immunoSEQ multiplex PCR, while TCRdb's copy carries only in-frame clones and drops some. The table has 45,000 to 65,000 clones, around 78% seen once; the top ten hold around 0.83%. The sort gate was single viable CD3+CD4+CD8-CD45RO+ cells for memory CD4+ T cells. The sample comprised memory CD4+ T cells from blood. The receptor set was obtained from an adult in good health and CMV-seronegative.

V gene TRBV29-1 combines with J gene TRBJ1-1; D is possibly TRBD1 (6 bases). V was shortened by 6 bases and J by 2 bases, with 16 bases between the two germline ends. This CDR3 region has 14 residues. Germline V gives CDR1 SQVTM, CDR2 ANQGSEA. The CDR3 loop reads CSVATGTFNTEAFF. Written as DNA, the CDR3 is TGCAGCGTCGCAACCGGGACATTTAACACTGAAGCTTTCTTT.

The chain recombines TRBV5-4 with TRBJ2-3; TRBD2 might be the D (5 bases). The CDR3 runs 14 residues. Germline assignment: CDR1 SGHNT and CDR2 YYREEE (reference sequence). V shed 4 bases and J shed 2 bases, with 11 bases lying between them. Written as DNA, the CDR3 is TGTGCCAGCAGCAGCGGACGGCTCACAGATACGCAGTATTTT. Protein product: CASSSGRLTDTQYF.

The V call is TRBV5-1, the J call TRBJ1-3; no reliable D call. The CDR3 has 15 amino acids. V was pared by 4 bases and J by 0 bases, with 11 bases between. CDR1 and CDR2 from the germline V gene are SGHRS and YFSETQ. CDR3 sequence: CASSEDSLSGNTIYF. Here the CDR3 DNA reads TGCGCCAGCAGCGAGGACTCCCTCTCTGGAAACACCATATATTTT.

The chain joins TRBV6-1 to TRBJ1-2; D is ambiguous. Trimming removed 4 bases at V and 2 bases at J, with 17 bases between. The CDR3 is 16 amino acids. Per germline, CDR1 MNHNS and CDR2 SASEGT. The CDR3 loop is CASSAQPSNANYGYTF. The CDR3 nucleotides are TGTGCCAGCAGTGCTCAGCCAAGCAATGCCAACTATGGCTACACCTTC.

The V gene is TRBV5-8, the J gene TRBJ2-2; D remains unclear. CDR1 is SGHTS, CDR2 YDEGEE, per germline. CDR3 length: 15 amino acids. With 2 bases removed from V and 8 bases from J, the gap between germline ends came to 16 bases. This CDR3 is CASSLLWPLTGELFF. CDR3 nucleotide sequence: TGTGCCAGCAGCTTACTCTGGCCGTTAACGGGGGAGCTGTTTTTT.

The chain employs TRBV7-9 and TRBJ2-1, with a tentative D call TRBD2 (9 bases). V lost 5 bases and J lost 12, with 20 bases in between. Germline CDR1 reads SEHNR; CDR2 reads FQNEAQ (reference sequence). CDR3 length: 14 amino acids. This CDR3 reads CASSLYAGGTGQFF. The CDR3 nucleotides read TGTGCCAGCAGCCTCTATGCGGGGGGGACAGGGCAGTTCTTC.

This chain joins TRBV6-5 and TRBJ1-2; D not certain. Germline V CDR1 and CDR2: MNHEY, SVGAGI. This CDR3 is built from 13 residues. V was trimmed by 0 bases and J by 2 bases, leaving 4 bases between them. The CDR3 loop is CASSYSFNYGYTF. The CDR3 nucleotides read TGTGCCAGCAGTTACTCCTTCAACTATGGCTACACCTTC.

This chain links TRBV9 with TRBJ2-1; TRBD1 or TRBD2 may be the D gene (6 bases each). Trimming shortened V by 0 bases and J by 8 bases, and 21 bases separated the two germline ends. In germline, CDR1 is SGDLS, CDR2 YYNGEE. CDR3 length: 17 residues. The DNA of the CDR3 is TGTGCCAGCAGCGTAGACACCGGGATCAGGGGAGGCGATGAGCAGTTCTTC. Residues: CASSVDTGIRGGDEQFF.

The chain is built from TRBV5-4 and TRBJ2-2, with D perhaps TRBD1 or TRBD2 (7 bases each). Trimming cost V 6 bases and J 5 bases, with 14 bases left between them. Germline V gives CDR1 SGHNT, CDR2 YYREEE (reference sequence). The CDR3 has 14 amino acids. The CDR3 region is CASTRQGGTGELFF. As DNA, the CDR3 is TGTGCCAGCACCCGACAGGGAGGGACCGGGGAGCTGTTTTTT.

V and J are TRBV7-2 and TRBJ1-5; no firm D call. Trimming removed 2 bases from V and 6 bases from J, with 8 bases in between. The CDR3 contains 13 residues. Germline V gives CDR1 SGHTA, CDR2 FQGNSA. The chain's CDR3 is CASSLSGVQPQHF. CDR3 nucleotides: TGTGCCAGCAGCTTATCTGGGGTTCAGCCCCAGCATTTT.